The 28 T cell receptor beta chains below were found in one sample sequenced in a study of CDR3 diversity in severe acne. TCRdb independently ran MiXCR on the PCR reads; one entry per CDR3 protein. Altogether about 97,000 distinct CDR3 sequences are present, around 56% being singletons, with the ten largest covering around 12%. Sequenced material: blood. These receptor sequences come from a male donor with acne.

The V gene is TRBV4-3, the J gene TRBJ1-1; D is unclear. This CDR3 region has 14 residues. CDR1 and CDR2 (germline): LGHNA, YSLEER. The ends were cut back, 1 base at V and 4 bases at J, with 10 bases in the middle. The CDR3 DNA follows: TGCGCCAGCAGCCAAGCGTCGAGTCGCACTGAAGCTTTCTTT. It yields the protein CASSQASSRTEAFF.

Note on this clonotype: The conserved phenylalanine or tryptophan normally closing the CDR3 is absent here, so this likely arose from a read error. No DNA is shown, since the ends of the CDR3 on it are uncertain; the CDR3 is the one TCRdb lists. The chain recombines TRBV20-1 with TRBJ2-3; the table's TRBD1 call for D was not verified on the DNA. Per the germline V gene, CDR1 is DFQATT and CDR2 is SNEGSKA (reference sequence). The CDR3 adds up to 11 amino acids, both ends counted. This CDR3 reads CSARDRQDRYY.

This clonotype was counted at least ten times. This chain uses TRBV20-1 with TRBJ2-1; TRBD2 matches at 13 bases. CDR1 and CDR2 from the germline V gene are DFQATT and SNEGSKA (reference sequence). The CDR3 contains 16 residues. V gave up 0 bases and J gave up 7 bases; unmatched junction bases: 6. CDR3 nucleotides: TGCAGTGCTAGAGATGTAACTAGCGGGAGGGGGAATGAGCAGTTCTTC. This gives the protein CSARDVTSGRGNEQFF.

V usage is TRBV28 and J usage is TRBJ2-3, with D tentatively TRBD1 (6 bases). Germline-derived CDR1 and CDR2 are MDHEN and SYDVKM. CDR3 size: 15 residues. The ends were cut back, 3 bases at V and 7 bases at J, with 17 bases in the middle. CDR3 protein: CASSFLEGDHNTQYF. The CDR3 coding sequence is TGTGCCAGCAGTTTTCTCGAGGGGGATCACAATACGCAGTATTTT.

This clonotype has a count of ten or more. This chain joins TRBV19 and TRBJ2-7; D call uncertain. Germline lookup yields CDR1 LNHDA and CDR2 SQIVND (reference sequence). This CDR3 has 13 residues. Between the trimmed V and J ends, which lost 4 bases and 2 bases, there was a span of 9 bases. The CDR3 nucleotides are TGTGCCAGTAGTACGGACGTAACCTACGAGCAGTACTTC. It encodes CASSTDVTYEQYF. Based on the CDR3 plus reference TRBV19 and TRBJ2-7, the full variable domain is DGGITQSPKYLFRKEGQNVTLSCEQNLNHDAMYWYRQDPGQGLRLIYYSQIVNDFQKGDIAEGYSVSREKKESFPLTVTSAQKNPTAFYLCASSTDVTYEQYFGPGTRLTVT.

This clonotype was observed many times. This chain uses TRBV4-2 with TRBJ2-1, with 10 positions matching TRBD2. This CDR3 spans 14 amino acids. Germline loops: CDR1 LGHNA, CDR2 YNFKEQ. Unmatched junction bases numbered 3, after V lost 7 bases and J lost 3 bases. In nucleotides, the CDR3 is TGTGCCAGCAAAGCGGGAGGGCGCTACAATGAGCAGTTCTTC. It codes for CASKAGGRYNEQFF.

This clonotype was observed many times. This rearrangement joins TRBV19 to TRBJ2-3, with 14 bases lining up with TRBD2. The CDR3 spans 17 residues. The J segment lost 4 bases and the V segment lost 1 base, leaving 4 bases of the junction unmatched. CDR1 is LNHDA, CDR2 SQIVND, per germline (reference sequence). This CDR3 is CASSIATTSGGADTQYF. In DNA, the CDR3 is TGTGCCAGTAGTATAGCAACGACTAGCGGGGGGGCAGATACGCAGTATTTT.

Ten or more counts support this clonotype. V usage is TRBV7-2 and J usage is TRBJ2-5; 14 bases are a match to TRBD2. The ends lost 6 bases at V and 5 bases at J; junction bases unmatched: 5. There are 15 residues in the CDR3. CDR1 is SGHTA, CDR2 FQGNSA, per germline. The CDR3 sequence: CASRPRTSGGETQYF. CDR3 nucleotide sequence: TGTGCCAGCAGACCAAGGACTAGCGGGGGGGAGACCCAGTACTTC.

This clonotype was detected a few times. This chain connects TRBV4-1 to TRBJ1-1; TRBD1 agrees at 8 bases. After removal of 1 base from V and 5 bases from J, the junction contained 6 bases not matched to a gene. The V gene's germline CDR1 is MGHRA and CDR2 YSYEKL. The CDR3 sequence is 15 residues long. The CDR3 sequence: CASSQVDRDKTEAFF. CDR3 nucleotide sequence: TGCGCCAGCAGCCAAGTGGACAGGGACAAAACTGAAGCTTTCTTT.

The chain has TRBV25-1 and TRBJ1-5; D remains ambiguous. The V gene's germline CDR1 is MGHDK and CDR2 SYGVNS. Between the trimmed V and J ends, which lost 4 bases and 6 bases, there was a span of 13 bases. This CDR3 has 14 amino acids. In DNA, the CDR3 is TGTGCCAGCAGTGTGGACGGGTTGGCTCAGCCCCAGCATTTT. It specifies CASSVDGLAQPQHF.

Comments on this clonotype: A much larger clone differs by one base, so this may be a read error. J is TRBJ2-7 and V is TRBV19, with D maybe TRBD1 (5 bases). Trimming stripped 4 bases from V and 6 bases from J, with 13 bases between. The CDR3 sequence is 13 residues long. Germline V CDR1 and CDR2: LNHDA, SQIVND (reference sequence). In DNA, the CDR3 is TGTGCCAGTAGTACCCTGGCAGGGCGCGAGCAGTACTTC. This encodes CASSTLAGREQYF.

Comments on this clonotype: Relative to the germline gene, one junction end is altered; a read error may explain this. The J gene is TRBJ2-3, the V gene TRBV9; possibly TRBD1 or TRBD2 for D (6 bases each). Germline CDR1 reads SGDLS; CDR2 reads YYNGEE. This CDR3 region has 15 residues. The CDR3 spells CASSLGAGYTDTQCF. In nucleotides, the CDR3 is TGTGCCAGCAGTTTGGGGGCGGGGTACACAGATACGCAGTGTTTT.

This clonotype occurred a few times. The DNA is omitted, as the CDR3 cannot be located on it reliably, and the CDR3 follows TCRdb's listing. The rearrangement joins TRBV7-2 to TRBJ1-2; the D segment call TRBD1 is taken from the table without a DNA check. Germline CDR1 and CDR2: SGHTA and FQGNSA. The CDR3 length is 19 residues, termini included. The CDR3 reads CASSLSRVVDEQYFDGYTF.

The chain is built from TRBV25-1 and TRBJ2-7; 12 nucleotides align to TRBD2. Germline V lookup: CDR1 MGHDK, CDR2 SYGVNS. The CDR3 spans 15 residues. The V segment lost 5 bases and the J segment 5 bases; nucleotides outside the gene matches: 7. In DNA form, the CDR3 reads TGTGCCAGCAGTCCCCTAGCGGGAGGGAAGAACGAGCAGTACTTC. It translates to CASSPLAGGKNEQYF.

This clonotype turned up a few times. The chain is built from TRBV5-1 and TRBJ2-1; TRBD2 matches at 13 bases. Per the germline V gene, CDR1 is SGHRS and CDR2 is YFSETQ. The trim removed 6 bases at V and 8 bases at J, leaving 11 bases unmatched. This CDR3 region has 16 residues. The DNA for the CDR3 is TGCGCCAGCAAAACCGGACTAGCGGGAGTTTCAGATGAGCAGTTCTTC. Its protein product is CASKTGLAGVSDEQFF.

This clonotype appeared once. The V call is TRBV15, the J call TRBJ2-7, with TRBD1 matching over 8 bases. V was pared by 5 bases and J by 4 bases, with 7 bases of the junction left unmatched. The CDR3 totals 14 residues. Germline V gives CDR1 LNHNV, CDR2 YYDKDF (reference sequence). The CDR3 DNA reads TGTGCCACCAGCGGGAACAGGGGGGAGTACGAGCAGTACTTC. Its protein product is CATSGNRGEYEQYF.

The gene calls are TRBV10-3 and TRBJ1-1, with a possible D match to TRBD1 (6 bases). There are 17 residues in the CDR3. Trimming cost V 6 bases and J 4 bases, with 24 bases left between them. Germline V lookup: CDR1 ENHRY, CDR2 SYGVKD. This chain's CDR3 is CAIRRGADQPSGTEAFF. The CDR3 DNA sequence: TGTGCCATCAGGAGGGGGGCAGACCAACCATCGGGCACTGAAGCTTTCTTT.

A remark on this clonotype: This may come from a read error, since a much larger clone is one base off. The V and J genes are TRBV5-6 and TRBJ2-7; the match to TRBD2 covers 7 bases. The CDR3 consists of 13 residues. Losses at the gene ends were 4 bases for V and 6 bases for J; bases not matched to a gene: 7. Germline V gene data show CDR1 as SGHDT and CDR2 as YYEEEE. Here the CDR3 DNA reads TGTGCCAGCAGCCTTCCTAGCGGCTCCGAGCAGTACTTC. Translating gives CASSLPSGSEQYF.

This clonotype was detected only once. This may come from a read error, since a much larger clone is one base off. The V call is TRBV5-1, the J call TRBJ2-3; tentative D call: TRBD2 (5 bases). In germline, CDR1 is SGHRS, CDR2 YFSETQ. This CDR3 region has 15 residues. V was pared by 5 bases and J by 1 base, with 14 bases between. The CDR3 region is CASRSGRAGTDTQYF. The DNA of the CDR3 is TGCGCCAGCAGATCCGGACGAGCGGGCACAGATACGCAGTATTTT.

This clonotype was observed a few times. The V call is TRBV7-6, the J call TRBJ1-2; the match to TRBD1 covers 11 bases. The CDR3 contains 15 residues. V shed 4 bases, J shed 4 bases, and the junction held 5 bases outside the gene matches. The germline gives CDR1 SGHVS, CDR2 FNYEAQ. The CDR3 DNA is TGTGCCAGCAGCTCGGGACAGGGGGGCGGCTATGGCTACACCTTC. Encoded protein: CASSSGQGGGYGYTF.

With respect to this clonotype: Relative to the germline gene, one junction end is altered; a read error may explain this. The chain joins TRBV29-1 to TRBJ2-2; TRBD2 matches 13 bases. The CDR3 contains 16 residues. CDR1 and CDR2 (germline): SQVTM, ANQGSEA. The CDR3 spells CGVGLAGARNTGELFF. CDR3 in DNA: TGCGGCGTAGGACTAGCGGGAGCTCGGAACACCGGGGAGCTGTTTTTT.

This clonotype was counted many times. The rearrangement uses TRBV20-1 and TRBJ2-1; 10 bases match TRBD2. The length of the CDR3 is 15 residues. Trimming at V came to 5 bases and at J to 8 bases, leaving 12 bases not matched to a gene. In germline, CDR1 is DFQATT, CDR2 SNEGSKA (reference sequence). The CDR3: CSARNRLAGGDEQFF. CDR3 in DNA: TGCAGTGCTCGTAATCGACTAGCGGGTGGTGATGAGCAGTTCTTC.

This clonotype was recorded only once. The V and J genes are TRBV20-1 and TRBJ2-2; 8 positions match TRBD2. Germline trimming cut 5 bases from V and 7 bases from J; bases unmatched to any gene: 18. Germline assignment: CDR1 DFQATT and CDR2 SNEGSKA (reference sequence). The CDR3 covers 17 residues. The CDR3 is CSAFSSATGTSGGELFF. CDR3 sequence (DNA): TGCAGTGCTTTCTCTAGCGCCACCGGGACTAGTGGCGGGGAGCTGTTTTTT.

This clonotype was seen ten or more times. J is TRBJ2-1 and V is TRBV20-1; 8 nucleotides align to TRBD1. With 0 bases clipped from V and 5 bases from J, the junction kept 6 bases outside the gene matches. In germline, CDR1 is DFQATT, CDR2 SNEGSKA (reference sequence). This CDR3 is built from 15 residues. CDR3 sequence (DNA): TGCAGTGCTAGAGATGGTGGGACAGGTCACAATGAGCAGTTCTTC. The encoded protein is CSARDGGTGHNEQFF.

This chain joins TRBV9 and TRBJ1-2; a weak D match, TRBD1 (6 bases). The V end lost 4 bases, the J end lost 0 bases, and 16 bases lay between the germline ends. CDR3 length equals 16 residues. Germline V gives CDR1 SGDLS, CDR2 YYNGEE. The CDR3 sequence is CASSLGGDISNYGYTF. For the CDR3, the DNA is TGTGCCAGCAGCTTAGGCGGGGACATATCTAACTATGGCTACACCTTC.

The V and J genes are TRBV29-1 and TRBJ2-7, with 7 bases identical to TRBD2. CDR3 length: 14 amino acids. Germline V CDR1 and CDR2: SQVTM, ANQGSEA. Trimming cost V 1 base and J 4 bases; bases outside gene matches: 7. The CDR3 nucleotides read TGCAGCGTTGAAGGGCCTGCGGGAGAATACGAGCAGTACTTC. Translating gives CSVEGPAGEYEQYF.

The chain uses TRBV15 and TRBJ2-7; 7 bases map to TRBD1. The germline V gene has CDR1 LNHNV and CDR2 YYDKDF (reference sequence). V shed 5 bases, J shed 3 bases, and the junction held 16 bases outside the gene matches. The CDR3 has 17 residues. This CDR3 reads CATSSVPPRQGSYEQYF. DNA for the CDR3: TGTGCCACCAGCTCAGTTCCCCCCCGACAGGGTAGCTACGAGCAGTACTTC.

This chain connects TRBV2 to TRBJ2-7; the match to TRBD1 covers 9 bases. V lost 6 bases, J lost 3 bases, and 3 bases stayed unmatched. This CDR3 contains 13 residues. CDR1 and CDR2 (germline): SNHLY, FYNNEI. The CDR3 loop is CASRPGQGYEQYF. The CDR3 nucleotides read TGTGCCAGCAGACCGGGACAGGGCTACGAGCAGTACTTC.